Presented here are 4 T cell receptor beta chains from one specimen sequenced in a study of blood T cell repertoires in COVID-19. Generated by immunoSEQ multiplex PCR, the TCRdb table keeps only in-frame clones and is missing some. The table shows more than 95,000 clones, with around 89% occurring only once. The sample comprised peripheral blood. The receptors were sampled from a human donor in a cohort sampled during active COVID-19.

The genes are TRBV6-2 or TRBV6-3 and TRBJ2-7; D unresolved. CDR3 length equals 13 residues. V gave up 0 bases and J gave up 7 bases, with 10 bases separating them. CDR1 and CDR2 from the germline V gene are MNHEY and SVGEGT. The CDR3 loop is CASSYSNPREQYF. The CDR3 DNA follows: TGTGCCAGCAGTTACTCGAACCCCCGGGAGCAGTACTTC.

This chain uses TRBV11-3 with TRBJ2-1, with TRBD2 identical over 9 bases. The CDR3 contains 16 residues. V shed 6 bases and J 4 bases; nucleotides not matched to a gene: 10. Per the germline V gene, CDR1 is SGHNT and CDR2 is YENEEA. The CDR3 sequence is CASSSGGGRPYNEQFF. The CDR3 bases are TGTGCCAGCAGTAGCGGGGGCGGGAGGCCATACAATGAGCAGTTCTTC.

V and J are TRBV9 and TRBJ2-7; a weak D match, TRBD1 (5 bases). CDR1 SGDLS and CDR2 YYNGEE come from the germline V gene. The CDR3 has 14 amino acids. Trimming removed 0 bases from V and 6 bases from J, with 13 bases in between. In DNA form, the CDR3 reads TGTGCCAGCAGCGTAGGGCAGGGTCCCGTCGAGCAGTACTTC. This translates into CASSVGQGPVEQYF.

The chain employs TRBV3-1 (or the pseudogene TRBV3-2) and TRBJ2-3; tentative D call: TRBD2 (5 bases). Between the trimmed V and J ends, which lost 0 bases and 0 bases, there was a span of 13 bases. From germline, CDR1 is LGHDT and CDR2 YNNKEL (reference sequence). The CDR3 has 17 residues. The CDR3 DNA is TGTGCCAGCAGCCAAGATCCCGGGGTGGGAAGCACAGATACGCAGTATTTT. Its protein product is CASSQDPGVGSTDTQYF.